Here is one T cell receptor (beta chain) with its context. Its cognate antigen is unknown. TCRdb analysed the 5' RACE reads with MiXCR anew, one entry per CDR3 protein. The top ten clones hold 0.75% to 1% of a sample with 650,000 to 800,000 distinct CDR3 sequences, 8.6% of them seen once. The sample originates from a study of identical twins. This CDR3 has 13 residues. Germline V gives CDR1 SGHTA, CDR2 FQGNSA. Trimming shortened V by 3 bases and J by 7 bases, and 13 bases separated the two germline ends. Findings and limits, study-wide: Invariant MAIT and iNKT cells could partly confound zero-insertion analyses.

The same data also went into a second study, on yellow fever vaccine responses in identical twins.

This TCR was sampled from a woman under 30 in good health. Material: PBMCs. The chain uses TRBV7-2 and TRBJ2-7; the D is unclear. In DNA form, the CDR3 reads TGTGCCAGCAGCTTGAACCCGAGTTGGGAGCAGTACTTC. Translated: CASSLNPSWEQYF.